This note documents a single T cell receptor (beta chain) sequence. This clone's antigen is unknown. It has no much larger one-base neighbor in the sample; base qualities were not kept. The data derive from a study of blood T cell repertoires in COVID-19 (dated by TCRdb to the early 2020s). Study-level background: Samples covering the acute and convalescent phases of COVID-19 were provided by collaborators in the United States, Italy and Spain. A de-identified subject ID, COVID-19 status, age in years and sex were almost always included in the sample metadata. Samples came from the ongoing ImmuneRACE study (first 160 participants) plus 1,254 subjects from 6 global collaborators. A freely available public database, intended as a resource for researchers studying the immune response to SARS-CoV-2, is where the repertoires were released. The material from the prospective study consisted of cDNA or gDNA derived from T cells, B-cell-depleted T cells, or PBMCs. Subjects who had been exposed to COVID-19, were actively infected with it, or had recovered from it provided the deeply sampled blood TCRbeta repertoires that made up the dataset. HLA class I and class II types, where available, came from metadata supplied by the sample provider rather than from assay-based typing. Findings and caveats that apply to the study as a whole: The quantity of clinical and demographic metadata differed by source and by participant and was supplied without curation.

Whole blood was collected in K2EDTA tubes by collaborating institutions according to the institutions' own protocols. Collaborator samples were shipped for TCRbeta analysis as frozen whole blood, isolated PBMCs, or DNA extracted from either sample type. TCRbeta CDR3 regions were amplified from genomic DNA using the immunoSEQ Assay, a bias-controlled multiplex PCR. The paper's processing steps were these. The number of nucleated cells in each sample was estimated from the amplification of reference gene primers within the assay. To quantify the absolute abundance of each unique TCRbeta CDR3 rearrangement, sequence reads were collapsed and filtered. Productive Simpson clonality was computed per sample as the square root of Simpson's diversity index over productive rearrangements. What TCRdb holds here is the immuneACCESS table cut down to in-frame rearrangements. Part of the clones is not present; checked against another copy, under half of the missing clones reflect an unresolved V gene, and the others are unexplained. Clone size and V and J calls were adopted from that table, with D and trimming inferred from the DNA. This sample is represented by 35,000 to 45,000 clones; over 70% of them were singletons. Around a third of the sample comes from the top ten.

V is pruned by 0 bases and J by 13 bases, leaving 6 bases of the junction without a gene match. CDR3 length: 14 amino acids, cysteine to phenylalanine. Only the CDR3 part of the read is kept: 42 bases, read in frame from the first base. Looking up the germline V gene yields CDR1 MNHNS and CDR2 SASEGT. The chain uses TRBV6-1 and TRBJ2-1; 10 nucleotides in the junction match TRBD2. The clonotype comes from a woman of 80 years or more with acute or convalescent COVID-19. The specimen sequenced was peripheral blood. The DNA reads as follows: TGTGCCAGCAGTGAAGCAGCTAGCGGGAGCGGCCAGTTCTTC. It specifies CASSEAASGSGQFF.